The clone carrying this TCR beta chain was seen at least ten times. Germline V gene lookup returns CDR1 DFQATT and CDR2 SNEGSKA (reference sequence). CDR3 length: 11 residues. Deletions cut 7 bases from V and 2 bases from J, with 8 bases between. Unique molecular identifiers were built into the TCRbeta library. One entry per CDR3 protein, called by TCRdb with MiXCR from the PCR reads. The sample shows more than 200,000 distinct CDR3 sequences, 9% to 10% of them seen only once. The sample belongs to a study of T-cell reconstitution after alpha-beta-depleted transplantation in children. This receptor was taken from a human donor who donated a stem cell graft to a child with SCID. This chain uses TRBV20-1 with TRBJ2-5; D is unresolved. Sequencing was performed on PBMCs from the stem cell graft donor, taken from the stem cell graft. This chain's CDR3 is CSVGWQETQYF. The CDR3 DNA is TGCAGTGTGGGGTGGCAAGAGACCCAGTACTTC.